This T cell receptor beta chain was sequenced during a study of T-cell reconstitution after alpha-beta-depleted transplantation in children. Study findings and constraints: Some patients showed high day-60 TCRbeta diversity, which derived from surviving recipient T cells and thymic progenitors. Expanded graft clones numbering several hundred reportedly gave rise to alpha-beta T cells about two months after transplant. T-cell counts and diversity at one year post-transplant came mainly from newly produced T cells.

The TCRbeta library incorporated unique molecular identifiers. TCRdb fed the PCR reads into MiXCR, producing one record per CDR3 protein. Of about 90,000 distinct CDR3 sequences listed, about 16% are singletons. Points on this clonotype: Antigen specificity is unknown.

Germline values: CDR1 SGHAT, CDR2 FQNNGV. The CDR3 covers 18 residues. V shed 1 base, J shed 0 bases, and the junction held 9 bases outside the gene matches. Sequenced material: PBMCs, mostly from graft donor cells, taken 180 days after TCRalphabeta/CD19-depleted stem cell transplant. The V and J genes are TRBV11-2 and TRBJ2-7; 10 bases are shared with TRBD2. The sequence was obtained from a male patient between 2 and 9 years old who had a stem cell transplant for acute lymphoblastic leukemia, so the T cells may come from the graft donor. The CDR3 DNA follows: TGTGCCAGCAGCTTAGGTCTAGCGGGAGCCGCGATCTCCTACGAGCAGTACTTC. Residues: CASSLGLAGAAISYEQYF.